The sequence of this T cell receptor (beta chain) was determined in a study of control samples from healthy donors and cancer patients. This CDR3 has 15 amino acids. Trimming stripped 0 bases from V and 4 bases from J, with 10 bases between. Germline CDR1 and CDR2: SGHTA and FQGTGA. The data were produced by immunoSEQ multiplex PCR, yet TCRdb's version contains in-frame clones alone and is incomplete. Of about 160,000 clones in the sample, over 85% were seen once. The specimen was blood. This rearrangement joins TRBV7-3 to TRBJ1-5, with D hard to call. The sequence was collected from a woman aged 40 to 50 in good health. CDR3 amino acids: CASSLTTENNQPQHF. As DNA, the CDR3 is TGTGCCAGCAGCTTAACGACGGAGAATAATCAGCCCCAGCATTTT.